The source of this T cell receptor (beta chain) is a study of spatial heterogeneity in lung cancer (dated by TCRdb to between 2017 and 2020). In terms of the full investigation: More beta-chain than alpha-chain transcripts were consistently detected, likely reflecting higher beta-chain transcript abundance. In the raw uncorrected reads, each unique combination of TCR and UMI appeared more than ten times on average. In non-small cell lung cancer, the study quantitatively compared TCR alpha and beta repertoires across several tumor regions, matched nontumor lung, and blood. Nonsynonymous mutation counts, determined by whole-exome sequencing of tumor tissue, were related to TCR repertoire features. Both alpha and beta chains were TCR-sequenced in around 230 tumor regions, fewer than 80 matched nontumor lung samples and some 56 PBMC samples obtained at surgery. Study-level results and caveats: Ubiquitous expanded tumor TCRs were detected in blood more often at tumor resection than at routine follow-up. Confirming at a functional level the hypothesis that regional TCRs recognize regional mutations was considered to require additional single-cell paired TCR alpha and beta sequencing.

In this sample, this clonotype turned up a few times. Its antigen is still unknown. Base-call qualities are not available, and no considerably larger clone is one nucleotide away. Read against the paper, the sample's time point label means: sample taken at primary tumor resection. For TCR sequencing, whole RNA was extracted from tumor and nontumor lung tissue, or from cryopreserved PBMC samples, and no cell sorting was done. Donors were about 70 patients with early-stage, untreated non-small cell lung cancer from the lung TRACERx cohort. Patients were selected for TCR sequencing only if sufficient RNA was available from at least two tumor regions. The germline ends are 14 bases apart after V is trimmed by 1 base and J by 7 bases. From the cysteine through the phenylalanine, the CDR3 covers 15 amino acids. The kept DNA is CDR3 alone, 45 bases in frame from the first base. CDR1 and CDR2 (SGHTA, FQGNSA) derive from the germline V gene.

Libraries were prepared through 5' RACE. The reads were generated on a NextSeq 500. To allow correction of PCR and sequencing errors, the TCR library protocol tagged every TCR cDNA molecule with a unique molecular identifier. Turning to the authors' computational methods: Decombinator tools were used for TCR identification, UMI-based error correction and CDR3 extraction. TCRs above a frequency of 2 per 1,000, corresponding to the top 1% of the tumor frequency distribution, were defined as expanded. Renyi diversity was computed with the R vegan package after each repertoire had been subsampled 100 times to 5,000 TCRs. CDR3 similarity networks were built from amino acid triplet string-kernel similarity, connecting CDR3s with pairwise similarity above 0.82. The raw public reads went through TCRdb reprocessing: fastp at Q25, MiXCR clone calling, in-frame beta chains kept. Every entry covers one CDR3 protein and lists the most common genes and DNA from its rows. The V and J calls and clone size are TCRdb's, not the authors'. The sample table contains 77,000 or so distinct CDR3 sequences; only one count was recorded for 15% to 20% of them. About 6.6% of the sample comes from the top ten.

This specimen was PBMCs, taken at surgery. The rearrangement joined TRBV7-2 to TRBJ1-5; the D gene is not confidently resolved. This receptor was taken from a male donor with early-stage non-small cell lung cancer. The CDR3 loop reads CASSLVAEVGQPQHF. The nucleotide sequence reads TGTGCCAGCAGCTTAGTTGCAGAGGTGGGACAGCCCCAGCATTTT.